One sample yielded the 28 T cell receptor beta chains listed below, sequenced in a study of CD8 T cells in Susac syndrome. An input of roughly 0.45 to 1 ug of RNA was subjected to reverse transcription using random hexamers. TCRdb used MiXCR to reprocess the immunoSEQ multiplex PCR reads, holding one entry per CDR3 protein. The table shows 300,000 to 350,000 distinct CDR3 sequences, with roughly nine tenths occurring only once. Sequences were obtained from CD4+ T cells from PBMCs. These receptors originate from a human donor with multiple sclerosis.

In its sample, this clonotype was seen once. CDR3: CASSLVGGEAFF. The CDR3 nucleotides are TGTGCCAGCAGCTTAGTAGGCGGTGAAGCTTTCTTT. The V and J genes are TRBV7-2 and TRBJ1-1; D is uncertain. The ends were cut back, 1 base at V and 7 bases at J, with 7 bases in the middle. The CDR3 totals 12 residues. The germline V gene has CDR1 SGHTA and CDR2 FQGNSA.

This sequence joins TRBV5-1 and TRBJ2-1; 8 positions agree with TRBD1. V lost 1 base and J lost 7; bases outside the gene matches: 4. The CDR3 has 14 residues. CDR1 is SGHRS, CDR2 YFSETQ, per germline. CDR3 sequence reads: CASSLRTGINEQFF. CDR3 coding DNA: TGCGCCAGCAGCTTGAGGACAGGGATTAATGAGCAGTTCTTC.

The V and J genes are TRBV30 and TRBJ2-7, with D unresolved. Germline V gene lookup returns CDR1 GTSNPN and CDR2 SVGIG (reference sequence). The CDR3 sequence is 14 residues long. Trimming shortened V by 3 bases and J by 2 bases, and 14 bases separated the two germline ends. As DNA, the CDR3 is TGTGCCTGGAGATCTCGGGTTTACCCCTACGAGCAGTACTTC. Protein sequence: CAWRSRVYPYEQYF.

The chain links TRBV19 to TRBJ1-2, with 7 bases that match TRBD1. The V and J ends lost 5 bases and 3 bases, in that order; junction bases with no gene match: 6. Germline V gene data show CDR1 as LNHDA and CDR2 as SQIVND (reference sequence). This CDR3 is built from 14 residues. This chain's CDR3 is CASSLSDRDYGYTF. CDR3 bases: TGTGCCAGTAGTCTCTCTGACAGGGACTATGGCTACACCTTC.

V and J are TRBV6-5 and TRBJ2-1; D possibly corresponds to TRBD2 (6 bases). The CDR3 sequence is 14 residues long. Germline V gene data show CDR1 as MNHEY and CDR2 as SVGAGI. Trimming took off 0 bases at V and 7 bases at J, with 10 bases between the two ends. The CDR3 region is CASSYSPGLNEQFF. The CDR3 DNA sequence: TGTGCCAGCAGTTACTCCCCAGGACTAAATGAGCAGTTCTTC.

Here the CDR3 reads CATSVNPSTNEKLFF. In DNA form, the CDR3 reads TGTGCCACCAGCGTTAATCCGTCAACTAATGAAAAACTGTTTTTT. The chain has TRBV15 and TRBJ1-4, with D unclear. Trimming took 5 bases from V and 0 from J, leaving 10 bases between them. The CDR3 extends over 15 amino acids. Germline loops: CDR1 LNHNV, CDR2 YYDKDF (reference sequence).

The chain employs TRBV5-1 and TRBJ2-3; TRBD2 matches at 10 bases. Germline CDR1 and CDR2: SGHRS and YFSETQ. V shed 5 bases, J shed 5 bases, and the junction held 5 bases outside the gene matches. This CDR3 contains 14 residues. CDR3 DNA sequence: TGCGCCAGCAGGCTAGCGGGGGTAATAGATACGCAGTATTTT. Amino acid sequence: CASRLAGVIDTQYF. Supplemented by reference TRBV5-1 and TRBJ2-3, the full variable domain reads KAGVTQTPRYLIKTRGQQVTLSCSPISGHRSVSWYQQTPGQGLQFLFEYFSETQRNKGNFPGRFSGRQFSNSRSEMNVSTLELGDSALYLCASRLAGVIDTQYFGPGTRLTVL.

In this sample, this clonotype turned up once. V gene TRBV9 combines with J gene TRBJ1-1, with D unclear. Germline V gene sequence: CDR1 SGDLS, CDR2 YYNGEE. Trimming stripped 4 bases from V and 5 bases from J, with 15 bases between. This CDR3 region has 14 residues. This CDR3 is CASSTDVAGTEAFF. DNA of the CDR3: TGTGCCAGCAGCACAGACGTCGCGGGAACTGAAGCTTTCTTT.

This clonotype has a handful of counts. The DNA for the CDR3 is TGTGCCAGTAGTATAAAGTTAGTGACTTTCCAGGGGAATGAGCAGTTCTTC. Translating it yields CASSIKLVTFQGNEQFF. This rearrangement joins TRBV19 to TRBJ2-1, with a possible D match to TRBD1 (6 bases). The CDR3 is 17 amino acids. Germline V CDR1 and CDR2: LNHDA, SQIVND (reference sequence). The V end lost 2 bases, the J end lost 7 bases, and 21 bases lay between the germline ends.

The chain combines TRBV19 with TRBJ2-2, with 10 positions matching TRBD1. V lost 6 bases, J lost 9 bases, and 4 bases stayed unmatched. The CDR3 extends over 13 amino acids. Germline CDR1 is LNHDA and CDR2 is SQIVND (reference sequence). CDR3 protein: CASSRDRGRELFF. In nucleotides, the CDR3 is TGTGCCAGTAGCAGGGACAGGGGCCGGGAGCTGTTTTTT.

Here the CDR3 reads CASSQGTALPYEQYF. The CDR3 DNA reads TGTGCCAGCAGCCAAGGGACAGCCCTTCCCTACGAGCAGTACTTC. The chain has TRBV3-1 and TRBJ2-7; possible D gene TRBD1, 6 bases. This CDR3 has 15 amino acids. From germline, CDR1 is LGHDT and CDR2 YNNKEL (reference sequence). Trimming pared 1 base from V and 2 bases from J, leaving 12 bases between.

V and J are TRBV29-1 and TRBJ2-7, with a weak D call TRBD1 (6 bases). Looked up from germline, CDR1 is SQVTM and CDR2 is ANQGSEA. This CDR3 region has 12 residues. Trimming shortened V by 7 bases and J by 2 bases, and 12 bases separated the two germline ends. CDR3 nucleotide sequence: TGCAGCGCCTACGGACAGACCTACGAGCAGTACTTC. Its protein is CSAYGQTYEQYF.

The chain is built from TRBV9 and TRBJ2-5, with 10 positions matching TRBD2. This CDR3 has 17 residues. Germline V gene lookup returns CDR1 SGDLS and CDR2 YYNGEE. With V trimmed by 0 bases and J by 3 bases, 8 bases remained unmatched. The CDR3 sequence is CASSVGLGTSVKETQYF. CDR3 nucleotide sequence: TGTGCCAGCAGCGTAGGCCTCGGGACTAGCGTGAAAGAGACCCAGTACTTC.

This clonotype was seen just once. This sequence joins TRBV12-3 or TRBV12-4 and TRBJ2-1; 8 positions agree with TRBD2. Trimming at V came to 6 bases and at J to 4 bases, leaving 2 bases not matched to a gene. The length of the CDR3 is 13 residues. The CDR3 sequence is CASRVAGYNEQFF. The CDR3 DNA is TGTGCCAGCAGGGTAGCGGGGTACAATGAGCAGTTCTTC.

The rearrangement uses TRBV30 and TRBJ1-2, with a possible D match to TRBD1 (5 bases). This CDR3 comprises 12 residues. Germline values: CDR1 GTSNPN, CDR2 SVGIG (reference sequence). V was pared by 4 bases and J by 7 bases, with 13 bases between. CDR3 residues: CAWTGYIGGYTF. The CDR3, as DNA: TGTGCCTGGACAGGGTATATCGGTGGCTACACCTTC.

This chain links TRBV3-1 with TRBJ1-2, with 7 bases fitting TRBD1. V lost 3 bases to trimming and J lost 7 bases; unmatched junction nucleotides: 5. The germline V gene has CDR1 LGHDT and CDR2 YNNKEL (reference sequence). The CDR3 totals 13 residues. The CDR3 spells CASSHGDRGGYTF. The CDR3 coding sequence is TGTGCCAGCAGCCACGGGGACAGAGGTGGCTACACCTTC.

Only one count was recorded for this clonotype. The chain combines TRBV7-3 with TRBJ2-7; D is uncertain. This CDR3 is built from 10 residues. Germline V gene lookup returns CDR1 SGHTA and CDR2 FQGTGA. With 5 bases removed from V and 7 bases from J, the gap between germline ends came to 6 bases. CDR3 nucleotide sequence: TGTGCCAGCAGCCCCTTGGAGCAGTACTTC. It encodes CASSPLEQYF. The entire variable domain, with the rest obtained from reference TRBV7-3 and TRBJ2-7, is as follows: GAGVSQTPSNKVTEKGKYVELRCDPISGHTALYWYRQSLGQGPEFLIYFQGTGAADDSGLPNDRFFAVRPEGSVSTLKIQRTERGDSAVYLCASSPLEQYFGPGTRLTVT.

The CDR3 loop is CAWSGQRGGQPQHF. The CDR3 region has the DNA TGTGCCTGGAGTGGGCAGCGGGGCGGCCAGCCCCAGCATTTT. The V and J genes are TRBV30 and TRBJ1-5; D is possibly TRBD1 (5 bases). This CDR3 has 14 residues. CDR1 is GTSNPN, CDR2 SVGIG, per germline (reference sequence). Trimming took off 1 base at V and 7 bases at J, with 14 bases between the two ends.

J is TRBJ1-6 and V is TRBV12-3 or TRBV12-4; possibly TRBD1 for D (6 bases). Trimming took 10 bases from V and 5 from J, leaving 15 bases between them. The length of the CDR3 is 14 residues. In DNA form, the CDR3 reads TGTGCCACCAGGGGTGATGGCCATAATTCACCCCTCCACTTT. Translating it yields CATRGDGHNSPLHF.

The V gene is TRBV2, the J gene TRBJ2-1; 10 nucleotides line up with TRBD2. Germline V lookup: CDR1 SNHLY, CDR2 FYNNEI. The CDR3 spans 15 residues. Losses at the gene ends were 2 bases for V and 8 bases for J; bases not matched to a gene: 6. DNA of the CDR3: TGTGCCAGCAGTGAACTAGCGGGAGAGGGCTATGAGCAGTTCTTC. This codes for CASSELAGEGYEQFF.

V usage is TRBV20-1 and J usage is TRBJ2-7, with 11 bases aligning to TRBD2. Germline V gene data show CDR1 as DFQATT and CDR2 as SNEGSKA (reference sequence). The J segment lost 7 bases and the V segment lost 5 bases, leaving 10 bases of the junction unmatched. The CDR3 is made up of 14 amino acids. CDR3: CSAGTPGLAVEQYF. CDR3 bases: TGCAGTGCTGGAACCCCGGGACTAGCGGTTGAGCAGTACTTC.

The chain combines TRBV13 with TRBJ2-1, with 10 bases identical to TRBD1. Germline lookup yields CDR1 PRHDT and CDR2 FYEKMQ (reference sequence). The CDR3 has 16 residues. V shed 5 bases and J 6 bases; nucleotides not matched to a gene: 10. The CDR3 here is CASSGLGTGVGNEQFF. In DNA, the CDR3 is TGTGCCAGCAGCGGCTTAGGGACAGGGGTCGGCAATGAGCAGTTCTTC.

The CDR3 sequence: CASSAMGDRAIYEQYF. In nucleotides, the CDR3 is TGTGCCAGTAGCGCAATGGGGGACAGGGCCATCTACGAGCAGTACTTC. The J gene is TRBJ2-7, the V gene TRBV19, with 9 bases that match TRBD1. CDR3 length: 16 residues. Looked up from germline, CDR1 is LNHDA and CDR2 is SQIVND (reference sequence). V was clipped by 6 bases and J by 3 bases; unmatched bases: 12.

The rearrangement joins TRBV12-3 or TRBV12-4 to TRBJ1-5; D gene uncertain. This CDR3 is 15 amino acids long. Trimming removed 1 base at V and 0 bases at J, with 7 bases between. The CDR3 protein is CASSLGSNSNQPQHF. The CDR3, as DNA: TGTGCCAGCAGTTTAGGGAGTAATAGCAATCAGCCCCAGCATTTT.

In this sample, this clonotype turned up a few times. The V gene is TRBV20-1, the J gene TRBJ1-1, with a possible D match to TRBD1 (5 bases). V was clipped by 3 bases and J by 1 base, with 12 bases between them. The germline V gene encodes CDR1 DFQATT and CDR2 SNEGSKA (reference sequence). This CDR3 has 14 amino acids. The CDR3 nucleotides are TGCAGTGCTAGGAGAGGGGCCAGGAACACTGAAGCTTTCTTT. Translating gives CSARRGARNTEAFF.

The chain is built from TRBV12-3 or TRBV12-4 and TRBJ2-7; D is uncertain. The CDR3 runs 11 residues. Trimming took 6 bases from V and 5 from J, leaving 8 bases between them. CDR3 loop: CASSLNHEQYF. The DNA of the CDR3 is TGTGCCAGCAGCCTGAATCACGAGCAGTACTTC.

This clonotype is a singleton in its sample. This sequence joins TRBV7-6 and TRBJ1-4, with D hard to call. The CDR3 length is 13 residues. CDR1 SGHVS and CDR2 FNYEAQ come from the germline V gene. Trimming took 5 bases from V and 7 from J, leaving 11 bases between them. The CDR3 nucleotides read TGTGCCAGCAGCCTAAAAGGGTCTGAAAAACTGTTTTTT. Amino acids: CASSLKGSEKLFF.

The chain uses TRBV29-1 and TRBJ2-1; perhaps TRBD1 as D (5 bases). This CDR3 comprises 13 residues. Germline loops: CDR1 SQVTM, CDR2 ANQGSEA. The germline V and J ends were trimmed by 4 bases and 7 bases, with 14 bases remaining between them. CDR3 bases: TGCAGCGTTGGAGTAGGGGCTCAAAATGAGCAGTTCTTC. This encodes CSVGVGAQNEQFF.